The 19 T cell receptor beta chains below all came from one sample that was sequenced in a study of CD8+ T cells in alopecia areata. Extracted RNA was reverse transcribed into cDNA, the sequencing template. Clones were sequenced by immunoSEQ multiplex PCR, and TCRdb holds only the in-frame ones, with some missing. The repertoire includes more than 90,000 clones, less than 75% of them detected once, and under 35% sits in the top ten. The treatment denotes: oral pan-JAK inhibitor, 5-10 mg twice daily. The sample in question was CD8+ T cells sorted from blood, obtained at week 4, from a patient treated with tofacitinib. The receptors here all came from a human donor with alopecia areata.

The chain employs TRBV27 and TRBJ1-5, with D possibly TRBD1 on 6 matching bases. Deletions cut 5 bases from V and 5 bases from J, with 10 bases between. The CDR3 spans 13 residues. Germline V gene data show CDR1 as MNHEY and CDR2 as SMNVEV (reference sequence). CDR3 protein: CASSTGLHQPQHF. The DNA of the CDR3 is TGTGCCAGCAGTACAGGGCTCCATCAGCCCCAGCATTTT.

The chain has TRBV4-3 and TRBJ2-7, with D perhaps assigned TRBD1 or TRBD2 (5 bases each). V lost 2 bases, J lost 3 bases, and 8 bases lay in between. CDR1 and CDR2 (germline): LGHNA, YSLEER. This CDR3 has 13 amino acids. In DNA, the CDR3 is TGCGCCAGCAGCCAAAGAGGGGACTACGAGCAGTACTTC. Its translation is CASSQRGDYEQYF.

The J gene is TRBJ2-5, the V gene TRBV13; D is unclear. The CDR3 covers 13 residues. Trimming cost V 3 bases and J 1 base, with 6 bases left between them. Germline CDR1 reads PRHDT; CDR2 reads FYEKMQ (reference sequence). The CDR3 region has the DNA TGTGCCAGCAGCTTCAGCCTCCAAGAGACCCAGTACTTC. It specifies CASSFSLQETQYF.

The V gene is TRBV29-1, the J gene TRBJ2-3; 9 bases are a match to TRBD2. This CDR3 comprises 13 residues. After removal of 7 bases from V and 4 bases from J, the junction contained 6 bases not matched to a gene. Per the germline V gene, CDR1 is SQVTM and CDR2 is ANQGSEA. CDR3 in DNA: TGCAGCGGGATGGCGGGGGGGCCAGATACGCAGTATTTT. Translating gives CSGMAGGPDTQYF.

This chain uses TRBV10-3 with TRBJ2-7; 8 nucleotides line up with TRBD1. This CDR3 has 16 amino acids. Per germline, CDR1 ENHRY and CDR2 SYGVKD. Trimming took 0 bases from V and 3 from J; bases not matched to a gene: 7. CDR3: CAISESRPTGVYEQYF. Written as DNA, the CDR3 is TGTGCCATCAGTGAGTCGAGACCGACAGGGGTCTACGAGCAGTACTTC.

The chain links TRBV7-2 to TRBJ2-5; D might be TRBD2 (6 bases). The CDR3 totals 13 residues. The V end was cut by 5 bases, the J end by 5 bases, with 12 bases between. From germline, CDR1 is SGHTA and CDR2 FQGNSA. Here the CDR3 reads CASSQTRTETQYF. CDR3 nucleotide sequence: TGTGCCAGCAGCCAGACTAGGACGGAGACCCAGTACTTC.

V gene TRBV27 combines with J gene TRBJ2-1, with a tentative D call TRBD2 (7 bases). Germline lookup yields CDR1 MNHEY and CDR2 SMNVEV (reference sequence). The CDR3 runs to 14 residues. Trimming removed 4 bases at V and 2 bases at J, with 9 bases between. The chain's CDR3 is CASSWGGAYNEQFF. The CDR3, as DNA: TGTGCCAGCAGTTGGGGGGGCGCCTACAATGAGCAGTTCTTC.

CDR3 nucleotide sequence: TGTGCCAGTGTGGATAGCGAGGAGACCCAGTACTTC. Translation: CASVDSEETQYF. V usage is TRBV28 and J usage is TRBJ2-5; weak D call: TRBD2 (5 bases). Germline V gene data show CDR1 as MDHEN and CDR2 as SYDVKM. CDR3 length: 12 amino acids. V was cut by 9 bases and J by 5 bases, with 13 bases left in between.

The chain couples TRBV29-1 to TRBJ2-3; D uncertain. Looked up from germline, CDR1 is SQVTM and CDR2 is ANQGSEA. CDR3 size: 13 residues. The V and J ends lost 0 bases and 4 bases respectively, with 8 bases between them. The CDR3 bases are TGCAGCGTTGAAGATCAAGGGTCAGATACGCAGTATTTT. It encodes CSVEDQGSDTQYF.

There are a few counts of this clone. The gene calls are TRBV4-1 and TRBJ1-5; 7 nucleotides line up with TRBD1. V gave up 4 bases and J gave up 5 bases; unmatched junction bases: 5. From germline, CDR1 is MGHRA and CDR2 YSYEKL. This CDR3 comprises 14 residues. The CDR3 loop is CASSLITGDQPQHF. The CDR3 DNA reads as TGCGCCAGCAGCCTAATTACAGGGGATCAGCCCCAGCATTTT.

The chain couples TRBV5-1 to TRBJ2-5; D may be TRBD1 (6 bases). Germline CDR1 SGHRS, CDR2 YFSETQ. This CDR3 has 16 amino acids. The ends were cut back, 3 bases at V and 3 bases at J, with 18 bases in the middle. Here the CDR3 reads CASSSSYRDEKETQYF. The CDR3 DNA is TGCGCCAGCAGCTCTTCGTACAGGGACGAGAAAGAGACCCAGTACTTC.

Note on this clone: Other DNA sequences in this sample translate to the same CDR3. This chain links TRBV7-9 with TRBJ2-7, with D uncertain. Trimming took 1 base from V and 0 from J, leaving 7 bases between them. Germline CDR1 and CDR2: SEHNR and FQNEAQ (reference sequence). The CDR3 runs 14 residues. The CDR3 coding sequence is TGTGCCAGCAGCTTAGTTTCAACCTCCTACGAGCAGTACTTC. Residues: CASSLVSTSYEQYF.

The CDR3 is CATRLPGGTEAFF. CDR3 in DNA: TGTGCCACCAGACTACCCGGTGGCACTGAAGCTTTCTTT. V and J are TRBV15 and TRBJ1-1; D gene uncertain. V lost 6 bases to trimming and J lost 4 bases, with 12 bases between them. Germline CDR1 and CDR2: LNHNV and YYDKDF (reference sequence). The CDR3 consists of 13 residues.

The rearrangement joins TRBV29-1 to TRBJ2-7; D gene uncertain. The CDR3 is made up of 14 amino acids. Germline values: CDR1 SQVTM, CDR2 ANQGSEA. The V and J ends lost 4 bases and 2 bases respectively, with 15 bases between them. The CDR3 DNA is TGCAGCGTTGTTTCGGAATCTCGGCCCTACGAGCAGTACTTC. Translating gives CSVVSESRPYEQYF.

J is TRBJ2-1 and V is TRBV29-1, with 14 bases lining up with TRBD2. CDR1 is SQVTM and CDR2 is ANQGSEA in the germline V gene. With V trimmed by 7 bases and J by 1 base, 3 bases remained unmatched. The CDR3 runs 15 residues. CDR3 sequence: CSDGLAGGSYNEQFF. The DNA of the CDR3 is TGCAGCGACGGACTAGCGGGGGGATCCTACAATGAGCAGTTCTTC.

The V and J genes are TRBV7-9 and TRBJ2-5, with 7 bases fitting TRBD2. Per germline, CDR1 SEHNR and CDR2 FQNEAQ (reference sequence). Trimming at V came to 2 bases and at J to 5 bases, leaving 5 bases not matched to a gene. The CDR3 is 14 amino acids. Here the CDR3 reads CASSLKGGMETQYF. The CDR3 region has the DNA TGTGCCAGCAGCTTAAAGGGAGGGATGGAGACCCAGTACTTC.

J is TRBJ2-2 and V is TRBV4-1; possibly TRBD2 for D (6 bases). Germline lookup yields CDR1 MGHRA and CDR2 YSYEKL. The CDR3 is made up of 15 amino acids. The V end was cut by 3 bases, the J end by 5 bases, with 13 bases between. CDR3 sequence reads: CASSQGLRGTGELFF. CDR3 sequence (DNA): TGCGCCAGCAGCCAGGGACTGAGAGGAACCGGGGAGCTGTTTTTT.

This sequence joins TRBV30 and TRBJ1-1; a possible D gene is TRBD1 (5 bases). This CDR3 has 14 residues. CDR1 is GTSNPN and CDR2 is SVGIG in the germline V gene (reference sequence). Trimming shortened V by 0 bases and J by 3 bases, and 11 bases separated the two germline ends. The chain's CDR3 is CAWSVAVQDTEAFF. The CDR3 nucleotides are TGTGCCTGGAGTGTGGCGGTACAGGACACTGAAGCTTTCTTT. The whole variable domain, filled in from reference TRBV30 and TRBJ1-1, reads SQTIHQWPATLVQPVGSPLSLECTVEGTSNPNLYWYRQAAGRGLQLLFYSVGIGQISSEVPQNLSASRPQDRQFILSSKKLLLSDSGFYLCAWSVAVQDTEAFFGQGTRLTVV.

CDR3 protein: CASSQASYEQYF. The CDR3 nucleotides read TGTGCCAGCAGCCAAGCATCCTACGAGCAGTACTTC. This chain links TRBV14 with TRBJ2-7; D unclear. V lost 1 base and J lost 1, with 2 bases in between. This CDR3 has 12 residues. Germline CDR1 SGHDN, CDR2 FVKESK. Drawing the rest from reference TRBV14 and TRBJ2-7, the complete variable domain is EAGVTQFPSHSVIEKGQTVTLRCDPISGHDNLYWYRRVMGKEIKFLLHFVKESKQDESGMPNNRFLAERTGGTYSTLKVQPAELEDSGVYFCASSQASYEQYFGPGTRLTVT.